The entry that follows covers one T cell receptor (beta chain) sequence. Only in-frame clones appear in the TCRdb table, and some are missing; sequencing was by immunoSEQ multiplex PCR. Found here are 140,000 or so clones, roughly 84% of them singletons; the top ten hold 4.8%. The data derive from a study of blood T cell repertoires in COVID-19. V lost 2 bases, J lost 0 bases, and 8 bases lay in between. Germline CDR1 is SGHRS and CDR2 is YFSETQ. The CDR3 is 14 residues long. The sequence derives from a human donor in a cohort sampled during active COVID-19. Sequencing was done on a sample of peripheral blood. The chain has TRBV5-1 and TRBJ1-1; D gene ambiguous. The CDR3 loop is CASSFSQMNTEAFF. The CDR3 DNA reads as TGCGCCAGCAGCTTCTCGCAGATGAACACTGAAGCTTTCTTT.